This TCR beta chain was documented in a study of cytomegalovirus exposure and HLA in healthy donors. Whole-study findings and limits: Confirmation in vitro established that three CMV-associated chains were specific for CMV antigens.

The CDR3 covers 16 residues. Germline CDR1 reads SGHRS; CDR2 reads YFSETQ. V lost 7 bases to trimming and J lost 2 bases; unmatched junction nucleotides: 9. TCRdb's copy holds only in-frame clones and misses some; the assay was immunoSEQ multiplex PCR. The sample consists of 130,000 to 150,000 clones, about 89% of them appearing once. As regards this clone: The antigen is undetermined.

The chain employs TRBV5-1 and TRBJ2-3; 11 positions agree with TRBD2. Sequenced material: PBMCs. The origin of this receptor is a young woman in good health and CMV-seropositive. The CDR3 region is CASHTGTSGNTDTQYF. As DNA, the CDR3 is TGCGCCAGCCACACCGGGACTAGCGGAAACACAGATACGCAGTATTTT.